The 26 T cell receptor beta chains below come from one sample, sequenced in a study of cytomegalovirus exposure and HLA in healthy donors. It was with 60 Vbeta and 13 Jbeta primers that the PCR ran. Method: immunoSEQ multiplex PCR; TCRdb's copy keeps in-frame clones and lacks some. The data contain 52,000 or so clones, around 73% of them singletons. Specimen: PBMCs. The receptor source for this set is a woman aged 40-49 years in good health and CMV-seropositive.

The chain has TRBV2 and TRBJ1-3; possible D gene TRBD1, 5 bases. V was shortened by 6 bases and J by 4 bases, with 25 bases between the two germline ends. CDR3 length: 18 residues. Per germline, CDR1 SNHLY and CDR2 FYNNEI. As DNA, the CDR3 is TGTGCCAGCAGCCCCCGTCGGACACCCCAGATATACGGAAACACCATATATTTT. This gives the protein CASSPRRTPQIYGNTIYF.

This chain joins TRBV19 and TRBJ1-5; D is perhaps TRBD1 (6 bases). CDR1 is LNHDA, CDR2 SQIVND, per germline (reference sequence). V gave up 3 bases and J gave up 15 bases, with 15 bases separating them. The CDR3 runs to 12 residues. CDR3 bases: TGTGCCAGTAGTATGCCCCTCGGGACACCGCATTTT. It specifies CASSMPLGTPHF.

The V gene is TRBV12-5, the J gene TRBJ2-1; 11 nucleotides agree with TRBD2. After removal of 4 bases from V and 9 bases from J, the junction contained 8 bases not matched to a gene. CDR1 and CDR2 from the germline V gene are LGHNT and FRNRAP. CDR3 length: 15 amino acids. DNA of the CDR3: TGTGCTAGTGGTTATCTAGCGGGGGGTGCCAGTGAGCAGTTCTTC. It encodes CASGYLAGGASEQFF.

The rearrangement joins TRBV5-1 to TRBJ1-4, with D possibly TRBD1 on 5 matching bases. Germline V gene sequence: CDR1 SGHRS, CDR2 YFSETQ. The length of the CDR3 is 15 residues. The ends were cut back, 5 bases at V and 0 bases at J, with 11 bases in the middle. This CDR3 reads CASRRQFATNEKLFF. The CDR3 region has the DNA TGCGCCAGCAGAAGACAGTTTGCAACTAATGAAAAACTGTTTTTT.

With respect to this clone: The junction does not match germline at one end; this may be a read error. The chain links TRBV6-1 to TRBJ1-2; D remains unclear. In germline, CDR1 is MNHNS, CDR2 SASEGT. The CDR3 length is 11 residues. The CDR3 spells CASSEYRDPAF. The CDR3 region has the DNA TGTGCCAGCAGTGAATACCGGGATCCAGCCTTC.

The J gene is TRBJ1-1, the V gene TRBV10-3; no clear D. Germline V gene sequence: CDR1 ENHRY, CDR2 SYGVKD. This CDR3 comprises 13 residues. V lost 0 bases to trimming and J lost 6 bases, with 8 bases between them. CDR3 coding DNA: TGTGCCATCAGTGAGTCTCGAGGCCCTGAAGCTTTCTTT. It specifies CAISESRGPEAFF.

The genes are TRBV7-2 and TRBJ2-5; D gene unclear. Germline assignment: CDR1 SGHTA and CDR2 FQGNSA. V shed 5 bases and J shed 5 bases, with 9 bases lying between them. This CDR3 region has 12 residues. The CDR3 region has the DNA TGTGCCAGCAGCCGTAGCCGCGAGACCCAGTACTTC. Protein: CASSRSRETQYF. Complete variable domain (other parts from reference TRBV7-2 and TRBJ2-5): GAGVSQSPSNKVTEKGKDVELRCDPISGHTALYWYRQSLGQGLEFLIYFQGNSAPDKSGLPSDRFSAERTGGSVSTLTIQRTQQEDSAVYLCASSRSRETQYFGPGTRLLVL.

The CDR3 loop reads CASSLTGRDYGYTF. The DNA of the CDR3 is TGTGCCAGCAGCTTAACAGGGAGAGACTATGGCTACACCTTC. The genes are TRBV7-8 and TRBJ1-2; TRBD1 is a possible D gene (6 bases). The CDR3 length is 14 residues. Germline V CDR1 and CDR2: SGHVS, FQNEAQ. V lost 2 bases, J lost 3 bases, and 10 bases lay in between.

The CDR3 protein is CAWRAGGQETQYF. CDR3 DNA sequence: TGTGCCTGGAGAGCGGGCGGCCAAGAGACCCAGTACTTC. The chain combines TRBV30 with TRBJ2-5, with D possibly TRBD2 on 6 matching bases. V was pared by 3 bases and J by 1 base, with 9 bases between. The CDR3 length is 13 residues. The germline V gene encodes CDR1 GTSNPN and CDR2 SVGIG (reference sequence).

The gene calls are TRBV28 and TRBJ2-7, with 8 bases lining up with TRBD1. Trimming removed 5 bases from V and 0 bases from J; junction bases left unmatched: 9. Germline assignment: CDR1 MDHEN and CDR2 SYDVKM. This CDR3 comprises 16 residues. The CDR3 DNA reads as TGTGCCAGCAGTGCCACAGGGGGGCGCCTCTCCTACGAGCAGTACTTC. Residues: CASSATGGRLSYEQYF.

The chain links TRBV30 to TRBJ2-3; D perhaps matches TRBD2 (5 bases). V gave up 2 bases and J gave up 3 bases, with 12 bases separating them. Germline CDR1 is GTSNPN and CDR2 is SVGIG (reference sequence). This CDR3 region has 14 residues. DNA for the CDR3: TGTGCCTGGAGTAGTCTCCGGGGTACAGATACGCAGTATTTT. This encodes CAWSSLRGTDTQYF.

The J gene is TRBJ1-1, the V gene TRBV4-1; possible D gene TRBD1, 6 bases. The CDR3 length is 15 residues. Germline loops: CDR1 MGHRA, CDR2 YSYEKL. The germline V and J ends were trimmed by 0 bases and 0 bases, with 8 bases remaining between them. This CDR3 is CASSQEDRVNTEAFF. The DNA of the CDR3 is TGCGCCAGCAGCCAAGAGGACAGAGTGAACACTGAAGCTTTCTTT.

V is TRBV6-5 and J is TRBJ2-3; the D is unclear. Germline V gene lookup returns CDR1 MNHEY and CDR2 SVGAGI. The CDR3 has 14 amino acids. Trimming removed 5 bases from V and 2 bases from J, with 11 bases in between. CDR3 bases: TGTGCCAGCAGTGATCGACTTATCACAGATACGCAGTATTTT. It is translated as CASSDRLITDTQYF.

The CDR3 region has the DNA TGTGCCAGCAGCCAAGAGCGGGGAACTCTCTACGAGCAGTACTTC. It translates to CASSQERGTLYEQYF. This sequence joins TRBV4-2 and TRBJ2-7; a weak D match, TRBD2 (6 bases). The CDR3 runs 15 residues. Trimming cost V 0 bases and J 3 bases, with 12 bases left between them. The V gene's germline CDR1 is LGHNA and CDR2 YNFKEQ.

The chain links TRBV4-1 to TRBJ1-4, with TRBD1 matching over 8 bases. V shed 1 base and J 4 bases; nucleotides not matched to a gene: 14. From germline, CDR1 is MGHRA and CDR2 YSYEKL. This CDR3 spans 19 amino acids. CDR3 sequence (DNA): TGCGCCAGCAGCCAAGTCCTCACAGGGGGTAACTCTCTTAATGAAAAACTGTTTTTT. It yields the protein CASSQVLTGGNSLNEKLFF.

This clone came up a few times. CDR3 coding DNA: TGTGCCAGCAGCTTAGGGCACGTAGCGGGCGGGTACGAGCAGTACTTC. It specifies CASSLGHVAGGYEQYF. This chain connects TRBV7-2 to TRBJ2-7, with 7 bases aligning to TRBD2. Germline-derived CDR1 and CDR2 are SGHTA and FQGNSA. After removal of 1 base from V and 4 bases from J, the junction contained 10 bases not matched to a gene. The CDR3 covers 16 residues.

The gene calls are TRBV29-1 and TRBJ1-5; the D gene is possibly TRBD1 (5 bases). Germline assignment: CDR1 SQVTM and CDR2 ANQGSEA. V was clipped by 4 bases and J by 1 base, with 8 bases between them. This CDR3 spans 13 amino acids. The DNA of the CDR3 is TGCAGCGTTGGGGCAGGGAGCAATCAGCCCCAGCATTTT. Residues: CSVGAGSNQPQHF.

The chain couples TRBV27 to TRBJ1-3; a weak D match, TRBD1 (5 bases). The CDR3 is 12 amino acids. V was cut by 6 bases and J by 10 bases, with 13 bases left in between. Germline V lookup: CDR1 MNHEY, CDR2 SMNVEV (reference sequence). The CDR3 spells CASSQGSGTIYF. As DNA, the CDR3 is TGTGCCAGCAGCCAGGGTTCCGGTACCATATATTTT.

V is TRBV19 and J is TRBJ1-5; D unresolved. V gave up 3 bases and J gave up 6 bases, with 9 bases separating them. The germline V gene encodes CDR1 LNHDA and CDR2 SQIVND (reference sequence). The CDR3 is 13 amino acids. The CDR3 reads CASSIWAPQPQHF. In nucleotides, the CDR3 is TGTGCCAGTAGTATCTGGGCTCCTCAGCCCCAGCATTTT.

This rearrangement joins TRBV2 to TRBJ2-5, with 8 bases aligning to TRBD2. Per germline, CDR1 SNHLY and CDR2 FYNNEI. CDR3 size: 13 residues. V trimming: 6 bases; J trimming: 5 bases; junction bases outside the gene matches: 5. CDR3 DNA: TGTGCCAGCAGGGGACTAGGCGTGGAGACCCAGTACTTC. Encoded protein: CASRGLGVETQYF.

The chain uses TRBV7-2 and TRBJ1-1; possibly TRBD1 for D (5 bases). The CDR3 totals 16 residues. Per germline, CDR1 SGHTA and CDR2 FQGNSA. V gave up 1 base and J gave up 0 bases, with 12 bases separating them. The CDR3 region is CASSLDQGPMNTEAFF. In DNA form, the CDR3 reads TGTGCCAGCAGCTTAGATCAGGGCCCGATGAACACTGAAGCTTTCTTT. Complete variable domain (other parts from reference TRBV7-2 and TRBJ1-1): GAGVSQSPSNKVTEKGKDVELRCDPISGHTALYWYRQSLGQGLEFLIYFQGNSAPDKSGLPSDRFSAERTGGSVSTLTIQRTQQEDSAVYLCASSLDQGPMNTEAFFGQGTRLTVV.

The chain links TRBV20-1 to TRBJ1-2; D unclear. Trimming took 6 bases from V and 8 from J, leaving 10 bases between them. The CDR3 length is 10 residues. Germline CDR1 and CDR2: DFQATT and SNEGSKA (reference sequence). CDR3 loop: CSAIRGGYTF. The CDR3 nucleotides read TGCAGTGCCATACGGGGAGGCTACACCTTC.

V and J are TRBV5-4 and TRBJ2-2, with 12 nucleotides matching TRBD2. This CDR3 is built from 17 residues. Germline-derived CDR1 and CDR2 are SGHNT and YYREEE (reference sequence). J lost 1 base, V lost 4 bases, and 5 bases had no gene match. CDR3 nucleotide sequence: TGTGCCAGCAGCCCGGGGGGACTAGCGGGGAACACCGGGGAGCTGTTTTTT. The encoded protein is CASSPGGLAGNTGELFF.

The gene calls are TRBV25-1 and TRBJ1-2; no firm D call. This CDR3 contains 12 residues. Germline CDR1 is MGHDK and CDR2 is SYGVNS. Trimming left V 6 bases short and J 9 bases short, with 14 bases between. The CDR3 reads CASSAGKASYTF. The CDR3 nucleotides are TGTGCCAGCAGCGCGGGGAAAGCCAGCTACACCTTC.

This clone turned up a few times. The genes are TRBV6-1 and TRBJ1-5, with D unclear. The CDR3 contains 13 residues. The germline CDR1 and CDR2 sequences are MNHNS and SASEGT. Trimming took off 7 bases at V and 2 bases at J, with 9 bases between the two ends. The CDR3 loop reads CASNDSRNQPQHF. The CDR3, as DNA: TGTGCCAGCAACGACTCTCGCAATCAGCCCCAGCATTTT.

The chain couples TRBV9 to TRBJ1-1; 8 nucleotides match TRBD1. CDR3 size: 15 residues. Germline CDR1 SGDLS, CDR2 YYNGEE. After removal of 2 bases from V and 4 bases from J, the junction contained 7 bases not matched to a gene. CDR3 sequence: CASSVGQGHGTEAFF. CDR3 DNA: TGTGCCAGCAGCGTCGGACAGGGACATGGCACTGAAGCTTTCTTT.